The rows below give T cell receptor beta chains drawn from one sample of a study of T-cell memory formation after mild COVID-19. TCRdb reanalysed the 5' RACE reads using MiXCR and keeps one entry per CDR3 protein. The sample carries around 300,000 distinct CDR3 sequences, approximately 19% recorded once. The sample was PBMCs or a T cell subset sorted from them (not recorded which). The receptor set was obtained from a man younger than 35 who had mild COVID-19 (a few samples of this study predate the infection). Cell type and time point are not known. Each CDR3 is given with its conserved first and last residue. Fields, in order: clone size, CDR3 length, J gene, V gene, D gene, CDR3 protein, CDR3 DNA. D genes are given only for firm matches. Clone size, where shown, is once, few, many, or a class for clones that have expanded.

few,16,TRBJ2-5,TRBV7-8,.,CASSLGSSSSGETQYF,TGTGCCAGCAGCTTAGGGTCCAGTTCCTCAGGAGAGACCCAGTACTTC
.,14,TRBJ2-2,TRBV2,.,CASSSRGRTGELFF,TGTGCCAGCAGTTCCCGGGGAAGGACCGGGGAGCTGTTTTTT
few,14,TRBJ2-7,TRBV4-2,.,CASSQEGRNGEQYF,TGTGCCAGCAGCCAAGAGGGGCGGAATGGCGAGCAGTACTTC
.,13,TRBJ1-1,TRBV28,.,CASSLDGLGGAFF,TGTGCCAGCAGTCTGGACGGTTTGGGTGGAGCTTTCTTT
.,21,TRBJ2-5,TRBV7-6,.,CASSSNARRVLGGPGRETQYF,TGTGCCAGCAGCTCCAACGCCCGGAGGGTATTGGGGGGCCCGGGGCGAGAGACCCAGTACTTC
few,10,TRBJ1-4,TRBV28,.,CASLQEKLFF,TGTGCCAGCCTACAGGAAAAACTGTTTTTT
once,15,TRBJ2-3,TRBV6-5,TRBD2,CASSSLAGGADTQYF,TGTGCCAGCAGCTCACTAGCGGGGGGGGCAGATACGCAGTATTTT
few,13,TRBJ2-1,TRBV7-8,TRBD1,CASVRDRNNEQFF,TGTGCCAGCGTCCGGGACAGGAACAATGAGCAGTTCTTC
few,12,TRBJ2-5,TRBV20-1,.,CSASGLPGTQYF,TGCAGTGCTAGTGGACTCCCCGGGACCCAGTACTTC
.,15,TRBJ2-1,TRBV4-3,TRBD2,CASSQVPGGPYEQFF,TGCGCCAGCAGCCAAGTGCCGGGGGGGCCTTATGAGCAGTTCTTC